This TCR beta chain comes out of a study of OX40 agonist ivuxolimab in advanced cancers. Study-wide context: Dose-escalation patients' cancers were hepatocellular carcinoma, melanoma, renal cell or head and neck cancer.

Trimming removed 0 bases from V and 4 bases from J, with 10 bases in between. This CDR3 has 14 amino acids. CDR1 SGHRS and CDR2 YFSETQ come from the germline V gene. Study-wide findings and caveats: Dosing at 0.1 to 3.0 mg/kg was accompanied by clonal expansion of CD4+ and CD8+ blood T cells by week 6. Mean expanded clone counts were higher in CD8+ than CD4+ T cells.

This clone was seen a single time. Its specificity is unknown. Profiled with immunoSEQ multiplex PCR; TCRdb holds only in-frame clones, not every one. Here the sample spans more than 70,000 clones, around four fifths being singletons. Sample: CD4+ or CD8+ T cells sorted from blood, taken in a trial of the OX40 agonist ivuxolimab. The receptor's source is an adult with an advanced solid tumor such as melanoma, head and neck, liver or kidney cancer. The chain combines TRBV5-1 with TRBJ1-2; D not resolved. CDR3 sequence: CASSLGSGPYGYTF. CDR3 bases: TGCGCCAGCAGCTTGGGGTCGGGCCCCTATGGCTACACCTTC.